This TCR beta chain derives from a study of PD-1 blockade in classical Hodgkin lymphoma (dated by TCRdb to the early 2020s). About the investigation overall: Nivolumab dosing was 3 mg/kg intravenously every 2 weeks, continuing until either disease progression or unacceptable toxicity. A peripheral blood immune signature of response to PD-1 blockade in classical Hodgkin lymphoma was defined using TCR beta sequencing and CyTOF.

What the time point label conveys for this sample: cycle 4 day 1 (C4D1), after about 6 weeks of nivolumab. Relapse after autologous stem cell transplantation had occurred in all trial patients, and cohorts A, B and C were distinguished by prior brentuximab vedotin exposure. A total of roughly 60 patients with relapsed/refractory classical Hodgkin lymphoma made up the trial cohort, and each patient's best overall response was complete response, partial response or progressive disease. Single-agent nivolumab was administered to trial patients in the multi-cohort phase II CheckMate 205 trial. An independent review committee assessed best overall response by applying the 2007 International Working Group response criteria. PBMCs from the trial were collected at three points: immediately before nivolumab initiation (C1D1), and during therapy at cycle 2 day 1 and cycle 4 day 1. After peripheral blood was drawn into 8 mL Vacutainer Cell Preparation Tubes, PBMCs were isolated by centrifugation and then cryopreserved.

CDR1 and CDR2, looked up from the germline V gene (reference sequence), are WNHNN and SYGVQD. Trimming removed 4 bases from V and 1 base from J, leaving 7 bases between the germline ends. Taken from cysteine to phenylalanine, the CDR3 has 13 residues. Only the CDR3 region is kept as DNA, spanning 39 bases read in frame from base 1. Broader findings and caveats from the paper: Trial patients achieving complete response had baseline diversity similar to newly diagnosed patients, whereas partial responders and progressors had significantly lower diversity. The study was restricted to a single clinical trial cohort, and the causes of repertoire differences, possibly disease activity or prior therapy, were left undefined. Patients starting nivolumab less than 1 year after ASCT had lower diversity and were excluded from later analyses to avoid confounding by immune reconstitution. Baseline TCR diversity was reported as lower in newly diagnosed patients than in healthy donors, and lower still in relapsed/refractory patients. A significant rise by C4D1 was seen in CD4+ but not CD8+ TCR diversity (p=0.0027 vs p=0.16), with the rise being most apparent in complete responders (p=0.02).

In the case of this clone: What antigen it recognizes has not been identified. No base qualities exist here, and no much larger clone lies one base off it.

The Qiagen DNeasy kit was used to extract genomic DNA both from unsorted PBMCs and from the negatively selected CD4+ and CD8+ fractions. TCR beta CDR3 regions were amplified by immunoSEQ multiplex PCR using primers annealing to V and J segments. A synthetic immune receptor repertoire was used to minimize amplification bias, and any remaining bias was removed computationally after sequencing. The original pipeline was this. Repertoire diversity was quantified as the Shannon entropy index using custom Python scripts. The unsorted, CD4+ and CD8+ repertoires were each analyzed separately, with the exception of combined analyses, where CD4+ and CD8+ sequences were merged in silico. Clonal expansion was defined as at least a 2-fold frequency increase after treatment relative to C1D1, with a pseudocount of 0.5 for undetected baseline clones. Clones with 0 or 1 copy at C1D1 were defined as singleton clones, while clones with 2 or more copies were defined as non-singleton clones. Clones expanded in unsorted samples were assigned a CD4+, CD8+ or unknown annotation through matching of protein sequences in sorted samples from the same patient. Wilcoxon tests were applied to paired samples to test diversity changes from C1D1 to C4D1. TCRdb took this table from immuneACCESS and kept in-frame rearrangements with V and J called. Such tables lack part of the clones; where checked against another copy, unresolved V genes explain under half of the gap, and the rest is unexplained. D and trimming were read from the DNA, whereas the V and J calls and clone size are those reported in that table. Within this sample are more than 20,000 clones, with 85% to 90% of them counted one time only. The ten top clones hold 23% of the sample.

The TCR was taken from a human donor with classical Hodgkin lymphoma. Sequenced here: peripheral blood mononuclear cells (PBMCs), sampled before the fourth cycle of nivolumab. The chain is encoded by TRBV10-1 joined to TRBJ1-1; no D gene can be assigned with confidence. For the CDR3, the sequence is CASSAAKNTEAFF. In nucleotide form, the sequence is TGCGCCAGCAGTGCGGCCAAGAACACTGAAGCTTTCTTT.